The count of the clone carrying this TCR beta chain is one. The antigen remains unidentified. These data come from a study of T cells in Graves' hyperthyroidism and ophthalmopathy. Overall study results and limits: Ophthalmopathy was predicted by the model a median of roughly 6.6 months ahead of onset. Blood also held most thyroid clonotypes expanded beyond 0.001.

Amplification of TCR beta CDR3 regions used RNA as the template. HTBI primers were used for first-round RT-PCR of the TCR CDR3. TCRdb ran MiXCR on the multiplex PCR reads and lists one entry per CDR3 protein. The sample includes 550,000 to 700,000 distinct CDR3 sequences, about 15% seen only once; the top ten take 4% to 5.5%. Orbital computed tomography, thyroid ultrasound, serum thyroxine and TRAb, and clinical symptoms together informed the diagnoses. The receptor comes from a woman in her thirties or forties with Graves' ophthalmopathy. Material: blood.

CDR3 bases: TGTGCCATCAGTGAGTCTTTGGCACCCCAAGAGACCCAGTACTTC. Translating it yields CAISESLAPQETQYF. The chain couples TRBV10-3 to TRBJ2-5; the D is unclear. Trimming took 0 bases from V and 1 from J, leaving 9 bases between them. Germline V lookup: CDR1 ENHRY, CDR2 SYGVKD. The CDR3 has 15 amino acids.